The 21 T cell receptor beta chains below were found in one sample sequenced in a study of T cells in Graves' hyperthyroidism and ophthalmopathy. Amplified TCR beta CDR3 regions came from RNA transcripts. HTBI primers were employed in a first-round RT-PCR of the TCR CDR3. TCRdb independently ran MiXCR on the multiplex PCR reads; one entry per CDR3 protein. Altogether a few hundred thousand distinct CDR3 sequences are present, 15% being singletons, with the ten largest covering roughly 31%. The sequenced sample was blood. The receptor source for this set is a woman aged 45-59 years with Graves' hyperthyroidism that later progressed to Graves' ophthalmopathy.

This clonotype has at least ten counts. The chain combines TRBV27 with TRBJ1-2; 7 bases match TRBD1. The junction had 9 bases not matched to a gene; V was cut back by 6 bases and J by 5 bases. CDR1 and CDR2 from the germline V gene are MNHEY and SMNVEV (reference sequence). The CDR3 is 14 amino acids. This chain's CDR3 is CASSLRQGGYGYTF. The CDR3 coding sequence is TGTGCCAGCAGCCTCAGACAGGGAGGTTATGGCTACACCTTC.

This clonotype was observed many times. This chain connects TRBV7-3 to TRBJ1-1; 7 nucleotides line up with TRBD1. The CDR3 is made up of 14 amino acids. Germline assignment: CDR1 SGHTA and CDR2 FQGTGA. V shed 5 bases, J shed 3 bases, and the junction held 6 bases outside the gene matches. CDR3 loop: CASSAYTGDTEAFF. CDR3 coding DNA: TGTGCCAGCAGCGCATACACAGGGGACACTGAAGCTTTCTTT.

This clonotype was seen repeatedly, ten times or more. The V gene is TRBV12-3 or TRBV12-4, the J gene TRBJ2-7; D is unclear. The CDR3 extends over 15 amino acids. Trimming took 4 bases from V and 2 from J, leaving 15 bases between them. This CDR3 is CASSSTGRPPYEQYF. The DNA for the CDR3 is TGTGCCAGCAGTTCCACTGGACGGCCCCCCTACGAGCAGTACTTC.

The chain recombines TRBV19 with TRBJ2-1, with D unclear. Looked up from germline, CDR1 is LNHDA and CDR2 is SQIVND (reference sequence). Trimming removed 3 bases from V and 1 base from J, with 13 bases in between. The CDR3 covers 16 residues. As DNA, the CDR3 is TGTGCCAGTAGTATTCATGCGCCTGGGTCCTACAATGAGCAGTTCTTC. Protein: CASSIHAPGSYNEQFF.

This clonotype was seen many times. The CDR3 spells CASSLRGGATNEKLFF. In DNA form, the CDR3 reads TGTGCCAGCAGCCTCAGGGGGGGAGCAACTAATGAAAAACTGTTTTTT. The chain recombines TRBV28 with TRBJ1-4; 7 bases are a match to TRBD1. V gave up 6 bases and J gave up 0 bases; unmatched junction bases: 7. This CDR3 spans 16 amino acids. CDR1 and CDR2 (germline): MDHEN, SYDVKM.

The chain employs TRBV12-3 or TRBV12-4 and TRBJ2-1, with 12 bases aligning to TRBD2. V lost 5 bases, J lost 7 bases, and 6 bases stayed unmatched. The CDR3 length is 15 residues. Here the CDR3 DNA reads TGTGCCAGCAGTGATCCCGGACTAGCGGGGAATGAGCAGTTCTTC. Its protein product is CASSDPGLAGNEQFF.

This clonotype was counted many times. The CDR3 DNA reads TGTGCCAGCAGCTTAGGGACAGGGAGTTCACCCCTCCACTTT. Residues: CASSLGTGSSPLHF. This rearrangement joins TRBV11-2 to TRBJ1-6, with TRBD1 matching over 8 bases. The length of the CDR3 is 14 residues. Per the germline V gene, CDR1 is SGHAT and CDR2 is FQNNGV. V shed 1 base, J shed 9 bases, and the junction held 2 bases outside the gene matches.

This clonotype was counted ten times or more. This chain joins TRBV9 and TRBJ1-1; D is ambiguous. Trimming cost V 0 bases and J 6 bases, with 12 bases left between them. Germline loops: CDR1 SGDLS, CDR2 YYNGEE. The CDR3 covers 14 residues. The CDR3: CASSVEPRGPEAFF. In DNA form, the CDR3 reads TGTGCCAGCAGCGTAGAACCCCGCGGCCCTGAAGCTTTCTTT.

In this sample, this clonotype turned up many times. This sequence joins TRBV5-1 and TRBJ2-1, with TRBD1 matching 11 bases. This CDR3 contains 17 residues. Germline V gene sequence: CDR1 SGHRS, CDR2 YFSETQ. With 0 bases clipped from V and 6 bases from J, the junction kept 8 bases outside the gene matches. CDR3 protein: CASSLVIPGQGANEQFF. CDR3 coding DNA: TGCGCCAGCAGCTTGGTTATCCCCGGACAGGGGGCCAATGAGCAGTTCTTC.

This clonotype was seen a few times. The gene calls are TRBV27 and TRBJ2-4; D gene unclear. CDR1 is MNHEY and CDR2 is SMNVEV in the germline V gene (reference sequence). CDR3 size: 15 residues. The V gene lost 3 bases and the J gene lost 3 bases, with 12 bases spanning the gap. The CDR3 region has the DNA TGTGCCAGCAGTTTTTCACAGAGAGGCAAAAACATTCAGTACTTC. Protein sequence: CASSFSQRGKNIQYF.

This clonotype was seen repeatedly, ten times or more. The genes are TRBV7-9 and TRBJ2-1; 14 nucleotides align to TRBD2. CDR3 size: 15 residues. V was pared by 4 bases and J by 9 bases, with 5 bases of the junction left unmatched. Germline V gives CDR1 SEHNR, CDR2 FQNEAQ (reference sequence). This chain's CDR3 is CASSSGLAGVVEQFF. CDR3 DNA sequence: TGTGCCAGCAGCTCGGGACTAGCGGGAGTTGTTGAGCAGTTCTTC.

The gene calls are TRBV7-9 and TRBJ2-7, with 15 bases lining up with TRBD2. The CDR3 length is 17 residues. Germline values: CDR1 SEHNR, CDR2 FQNEAQ (reference sequence). The V segment lost 5 bases and the J segment 1 base; nucleotides outside the gene matches: 6. The CDR3 protein is CASSPGTSGRWSYEQYF. The CDR3 nucleotides read TGTGCCAGCAGCCCCGGGACTAGCGGGAGGTGGTCCTACGAGCAGTACTTC.

The sample holds a few counts of this clonotype. The chain carries TRBV6-1 and TRBJ1-2, with TRBD1 matching over 8 bases. Germline CDR1 is MNHNS and CDR2 is SASEGT. The CDR3 runs to 15 residues. Trimming cost V 3 bases and J 4 bases; bases outside gene matches: 7. The CDR3 coding sequence is TGTGCCAGCAGTGATGGGTGGGACAGGATCTATGGCTACACCTTC. It specifies CASSDGWDRIYGYTF.

The V call is TRBV19, the J call TRBJ2-1, with 14 bases aligning to TRBD2. Germline V gene lookup returns CDR1 LNHDA and CDR2 SQIVND (reference sequence). This CDR3 spans 18 amino acids. V lost 5 bases and J lost 4; bases outside the gene matches: 10. CDR3 in amino acids: CASSGGLAGVGEYNEQFF. The DNA for the CDR3 is TGTGCCAGTAGTGGGGGACTAGCGGGAGTCGGGGAATACAATGAGCAGTTCTTC.

This clonotype has just a few counts. The gene calls are TRBV19 and TRBJ2-7; 10 positions match TRBD2. V was pared by 6 bases and J by 7 bases, with 9 bases of the junction left unmatched. Germline V gene data show CDR1 as LNHDA and CDR2 as SQIVND (reference sequence). The CDR3 contains 14 residues. CDR3 sequence reads: CASRPLAGDDEQYF. The CDR3 nucleotides are TGTGCCAGTAGACCCCTAGCGGGAGACGATGAGCAGTACTTC. Full variable domain (outside the CDR3, taken from reference TRBV19 and TRBJ2-7): DGGITQSPKYLFRKEGQNVTLSCEQNLNHDAMYWYRQDPGQGLRLIYYSQIVNDFQKGDIAEGYSVSREKKESFPLTVTSAQKNPTAFYLCASRPLAGDDEQYFGPGTRLTVT.

This clonotype was seen many times. The rearrangement links TRBV24-1 to TRBJ2-1, with D perhaps matching TRBD2 (6 bases). Germline CDR1 KGHDR, CDR2 SFDVKD. This CDR3 is 16 amino acids long. Trimming stripped 5 bases from V and 6 bases from J, with 19 bases between. The CDR3 DNA follows: TGTGCCACCAGTGCGACGTTGGGGGAGGCGATCAATGAGCAGTTCTTC. Encoded protein: CATSATLGEAINEQFF.

This clonotype was seen ten or more times. This chain joins TRBV6-2 or TRBV6-3 and TRBJ2-2; 11 positions agree with TRBD2. The CDR3 is made up of 18 amino acids. V shed 5 bases, J shed 7 bases, and the junction held 15 bases outside the gene matches. Germline V gene sequence: CDR1 MNHEY, CDR2 SVGEGT. This CDR3 reads CASSPYRQLAGEVGELFF. CDR3 nucleotides: TGTGCCAGCAGTCCTTACCGTCAACTAGCGGGAGAAGTCGGGGAGCTGTTTTTT.

This clonotype was counted ten times or more. The chain uses TRBV6-5 and TRBJ2-5; no clear D. V was pared by 2 bases and J by 5 bases, with 3 bases between. The CDR3 runs to 11 residues. CDR1 is MNHEY and CDR2 is SVGAGI in the germline V gene. In DNA, the CDR3 is TGTGCCAGCAGTTACGGGGAGACCCAGTACTTC. Its translation is CASSYGETQYF.

The table lists this clonotype with many counts. The chain links TRBV13 to TRBJ2-1; no reliable D call. This CDR3 has 14 amino acids. Germline V lookup: CDR1 PRHDT, CDR2 FYEKMQ (reference sequence). V was cut by 1 base and J by 10 bases, with 14 bases left in between. The CDR3 nucleotides read TGTGCCAGCAGCTTAGCCTTCCAGTCAGGCGAGCAGTTCTTC. Its protein product is CASSLAFQSGEQFF.

A single count supports this clonotype. The chain joins TRBV19 to TRBJ1-4; no definite D call. The CDR3 is 15 residues long. Germline V gene data show CDR1 as LNHDA and CDR2 as SQIVND (reference sequence). V lost 4 bases, J lost 5 bases, and 14 bases lay in between. The CDR3 loop is CASSTTPGGNEKLFF. In DNA form, the CDR3 reads TGTGCCAGTAGTACCACGCCAGGCGGGAATGAAAAACTGTTTTTT.

This clonotype came up many times. CDR3: CSVRTAGRSYEQYF. For the CDR3, the DNA is TGCAGCGTTAGGACAGCAGGGAGGTCCTACGAGCAGTACTTC. V and J are TRBV29-1 and TRBJ2-7, with D possibly called TRBD1 or TRBD2 (6 bases each). The germline V gene encodes CDR1 SQVTM and CDR2 ANQGSEA. This CDR3 region has 14 residues. V was clipped by 5 bases and J by 1 base, with 15 bases between them.